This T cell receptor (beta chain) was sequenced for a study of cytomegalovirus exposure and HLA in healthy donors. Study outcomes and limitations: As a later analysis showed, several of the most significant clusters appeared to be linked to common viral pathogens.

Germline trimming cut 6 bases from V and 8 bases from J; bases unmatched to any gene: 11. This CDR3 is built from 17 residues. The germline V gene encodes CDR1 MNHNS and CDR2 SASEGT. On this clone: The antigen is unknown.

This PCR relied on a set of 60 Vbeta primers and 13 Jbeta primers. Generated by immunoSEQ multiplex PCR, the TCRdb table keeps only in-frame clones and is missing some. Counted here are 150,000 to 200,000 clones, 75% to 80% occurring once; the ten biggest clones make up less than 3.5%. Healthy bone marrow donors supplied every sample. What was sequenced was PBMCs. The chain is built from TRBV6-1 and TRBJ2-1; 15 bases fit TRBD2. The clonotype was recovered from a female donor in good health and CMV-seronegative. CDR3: CASSETGTSGGRDEQFF. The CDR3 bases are TGTGCCAGCAGCGAAACCGGGACTAGCGGGGGGAGGGATGAGCAGTTCTTC.